The rows below give T cell receptor beta chains drawn from one sample of a study of control samples from healthy donors and cancer patients. Assay used: immunoSEQ multiplex PCR; TCRdb lists only in-frame clones, some missing. The data hold some 54,000 clones, with around 97% observed a single time. The material sequenced was blood. The receptors shown here come from a young woman in good health. CDR3s include the opening cysteine and the closing phenylalanine or tryptophan. The D gene is left open where the match is weak. Size is omitted from some rows. Given values are once, few, many or a class for expanded clones.

D gene	V gene	clone size	J gene	CDR3 DNA	CDR3 protein
.	TRBV5-1	.	TRBJ2-3	TGCGCCAGCAGCCCATCGGGGTTCGGGGGGCAGGATACGCAGTATTTT	CASSPSGFGGQDTQYF
.	TRBV4-2	few	TRBJ2-7	TGTGCCAGCAGCCAGGAGGTCCTGGGTGTGTACGAGCAGTACTTC	CASSQEVLGVYEQYF
.	TRBV5-8	.	TRBJ1-1	TGTGCCAGCAGAAACCCAGCCGACACTGAAGCTTTCTTT	CASRNPADTEAFF
.	TRBV29-1	.	TRBJ2-1	TGCAGCGTCGAGGGGGACTTGAGCTCCTACAATGAGCAGTTCTTC	CSVEGDLSSYNEQFF
TRBD2	TRBV2	.	TRBJ2-1	TGTGCCAGCAGTGTTCCTAGCGGGAGAAAAAATGAGCAGTTCTTC	CASSVPSGRKNEQFF
TRBD1	TRBV28	.	TRBJ1-2	TGTGCCAGCAGTTTAGGAGGGGGCGGCTACACCTTC	CASSLGGGGYTF
.	TRBV29-1	.	TRBJ1-4	TGCAGCGTTAAGCAGGGAGGTGAAAAACTGTTTTTT	CSVKQGGEKLFF
.	TRBV7-2	.	TRBJ2-1	TGTGCCAGCAGCTTAGCGCAGGGTCGCTACAATGAGCAGTTCTTC	CASSLAQGRYNEQFF
TRBD1	TRBV28	.	TRBJ1-1	TGTGCCAGCAGTACCAGGGGGGGGAACACTGAAGCTTTCTTT	CASSTRGGNTEAFF
TRBD1	TRBV5-4	.	TRBJ2-7	TGTGCCAGCAGCTTCGGGACAGGGGAAGTCTACGAGCAGTACTTC	CASSFGTGEVYEQYF
.	TRBV28	once	TRBJ1-5	TGTGCCAGCAGTCCGGGGCGTTGGCAGCCCCAGCATTTT	CASSPGRWQPQHF
.	TRBV2	.	TRBJ1-5	TGTGCCAGCAGGGACAGCACCTCTAGCAATCAGCCCCAGCATTTT	CASRDSTSSNQPQHF
.	TRBV7-3	.	TRBJ2-2	TGTGCCAGCAGTGACCGTAGCGTTACCGGGGAGCTGTTTTTT	CASSDRSVTGELFF
.	TRBV2	.	TRBJ2-7	TGTGCCAGCAGTGAATACGGTTCCATCGGGGGGCTTTACGAGCAGTACTTC	CASSEYGSIGGLYEQYF
.	TRBV28	.	TRBJ2-1	TGTGCCAGCAGTTTAAGAGGACAGCACAATGAGCAGTTCTTC	CASSLRGQHNEQFF
.	TRBV2	few	TRBJ2-2	TGTGCCAGCAGTCCCAGCTTAATGAACACCGGGGAGCTGTTTTTT	CASSPSLMNTGELFF
TRBD2	TRBV9	.	TRBJ2-2	TGTGCCAGCAGCCCCTCCTGGGGGAGTGGGAGGGCCGGGGAGCTGTTTTTT	CASSPSWGSGRAGELFF
.	TRBV5-6	.	TRBJ1-1	TGTGCCAGCAGCCGATCAGGTAGGGGAAGTAACACTGAAGCTTTCTTT	CASSRSGRGSNTEAFF
.	TRBV28	.	TRBJ1-1	TGTGCCAGCAGTTTATATCACGAAGCTTTCTTT	CASSLYHEAFF
TRBD1	TRBV2	once	TRBJ1-1	TGTGCCAGCAGCGCTCCTCGGACAGGGAACTGGAACACTGAAGCTTTCTTT	CASSAPRTGNWNTEAFF
TRBD2	TRBV30	.	TRBJ2-1	TGTGCCTGGAGTAGGGAGGGCCGCTACAATGAGCAGTTCTTC	CAWSREGRYNEQFF
.	TRBV19	.	TRBJ1-5	TGTGCCAGTAGTATAAGAGCGGACACCAATCAGCCCCAGCATTTT	CASSIRADTNQPQHF
TRBD2	TRBV6-2/TRBV6-3	.	TRBJ2-2	TGTGCCAGCAGTTACCAAGCGGGAGAATACACCGGGGAGCTGTTTTTT	CASSYQAGEYTGELFF
.	TRBV4-1	.	TRBJ1-5	TGCGCCAGCAGCCAAGAACAGGGAAGCAATCAGCCCCAGCATTTT	CASSQEQGSNQPQHF
.	TRBV7-6	.	TRBJ1-4	TGTGCCAGCAGTGAACAGCGAACGGGGGAAAAACTGTTTTTT	CASSEQRTGEKLFF
.	TRBV7-2	.	TRBJ1-2	TGTGCCAGCAGCTTAGAGGCGGGAATCGACAACTATGGCTACACCTTC	CASSLEAGIDNYGYTF
.	TRBV11-2	.	TRBJ2-5	TGTGCCAGCAGCTTAGTGGGCCAGGGGAAAGGGGAGACCCAGTACTTC	CASSLVGQGKGETQYF
.	TRBV12-3/TRBV12-4	once	TRBJ1-1	TGTGCCAGCAGTCAGGGAATCAACACTGAAGCTTTCTTT	CASSQGINTEAFF
TRBD1	TRBV6-1	.	TRBJ2-3	TGTGCCAGCAGTGACAGGACAGGAGTCACAGATACGCAGTATTTT	CASSDRTGVTDTQYF
TRBD2	TRBV5-5	.	TRBJ2-1	TGTGCCAGCAGCTTGGCCGCGGGAGGTGCATTGAATGAGCAGTTCTTC	CASSLAAGGALNEQFF
TRBD1	TRBV3-1/TRBV3-2	.	TRBJ1-4	TGTGCCAGCAGTCAAGGACAGGTGGAAAAACTGTTTTTT	CASSQGQVEKLFF
TRBD1	TRBV27	.	TRBJ1-6	TGTGCCAGCAGTTTCCGGACAGGGGGCCAATCACCCCTCCACTTT	CASSFRTGGQSPLHF
.	TRBV6-5	.	TRBJ1-5	TGTGCCAGCAGTTACTCCCGGGACAATCAGCCCCAGCATTTT	CASSYSRDNQPQHF
.	TRBV5-1	.	TRBJ2-7	TGCGCCAGCAGCTTGGTTCTAAACTACGAGCAGTACTTC	CASSLVLNYEQYF
.	TRBV6-5	.	TRBJ2-1	TGTGCCAGCAGCAACCCTATCCCATACAATGAGCAGTTCTTC	CASSNPIPYNEQFF
.	TRBV7-3	.	TRBJ1-2	TGTGCCAGCAGCTTAAAAATGGAAAACTATGGCTACACCTTC	CASSLKMENYGYTF
TRBD2	TRBV2	.	TRBJ2-7	TGTGCCAGCAGAACTAGCGGCGAGCAGTACTTC	CASRTSGEQYF
.	TRBV18	.	TRBJ1-1	TGTGCCAGCTCACCTATGAACACTGAAGCTTTCTTT	CASSPMNTEAFF
.	TRBV10-3	.	TRBJ1-1	TGTGCCATCAACCCCAGTGTGAACACTGAAGCTTTCTTT	CAINPSVNTEAFF
TRBD2	TRBV28	.	TRBJ2-2	TGTGCCAGCAAATACTGGGGTAGCGGGCCCTTTGAGGGGACCGGGGAGCTGTTTTTT	CASKYWGSGPFEGTGELFF
.	TRBV9	.	TRBJ2-7	TGTGCCAGCAGCCTGGTGGGGGATCGGTCCTACGAGCAGTACTTC	CASSLVGDRSYEQYF
.	TRBV10-3	.	TRBJ2-1	TGTGCCGGGGGTACAGGGAATGAGCAGTTCTTC	CAGGTGNEQFF
TRBD2	TRBV28	.	TRBJ2-7	TGTGCCAGCAGTTTCGAGAGTATAGCGGGAACCTACGAGCAGTACTTC	CASSFESIAGTYEQYF
TRBD2	TRBV7-2	.	TRBJ2-1	TGTGCCAGCAGCTTAGCGGGAGGGCGCACCGACAATGAGCAGTTCTTC	CASSLAGGRTDNEQFF
.	TRBV6-1	.	TRBJ1-6	TGTGCCAGCAGTGAAGGGACCAGGGGTTTTAATTCACCCCTCCACTTT	CASSEGTRGFNSPLHF